This T cell receptor beta chain was identified during a study of T cells after yellow fever vaccination. Overall study: The SMART-Seq v4 Ultra Low Input method served to prepare the low-cell-number fractions. Findings and limits, study-wide: A weaker secondary response peaked on day 5, the primary on day 15. Among primary-vaccination clones, most reappeared after the booster, at 96% for CD4 and 88% for CD8.

This clonotype has a handful of counts. Its specificity is unknown. Template switching with 5'RACE generated the TCR cDNA and added a universal primer site and UMIs. TCRdb re-derived calls from the 5' RACE reads in MiXCR, one entry per CDR3 protein. The sample records about 550,000 distinct CDR3 sequences, about 19% being singletons. The CDR3 runs 15 residues. The germline gives CDR1 MDHEN, CDR2 SYDVKM. V gave up 3 bases and J gave up 4 bases, with 16 bases separating them. Source: PBMCs, taken 15 days after the yellow fever booster vaccination. The chain employs TRBV28 and TRBJ2-7, with D tentatively TRBD1 or TRBD2 (7 bases each). The receptor was derived from a man aged 30-40 years who received the YFV17D yellow fever vaccine. The CDR3 protein is CASSFNAQGGYEQYF. CDR3 bases: TGTGCCAGCAGTTTTAACGCGCAGGGGGGGTACGAGCAGTACTTC.